This is a list of T cell receptor beta chains from one sample in a study of monozygotic twins with cystic fibrosis. Generated by immunoSEQ multiplex PCR, the TCRdb table keeps only in-frame clones and is missing some. The table lists 15,000 to 25,000 clones, about 90% of them singletons. Sequenced: blood. The origin of the receptors is a girl aged 2 to 9 with cystic fibrosis. Both conserved end residues are part of each CDR3. D genes are given only for firm matches. Only some rows state a clone size, as once, few, many or a class for expanded clones.

>-|TRBV7-8|TRBJ2-1|-
CASSFLPGGNNEQFF
TGTGCCAGCAGCTTTCTACCAGGGGGGAACAATGAGCAGTTCTTC
>-|TRBV28|TRBJ1-1|-
CASSLSDRRLTF
TGTGCCAGCAGTTTATCAGATCGCCGACTCACTTTT
>-|TRBV19|TRBJ2-6|-
CASSISQPGANVLTF
TGTGCCAGTAGTATTAGTCAACCTGGGGCCAACGTCCTGACTTTC
>-|TRBV29-1|TRBJ2-7|TRBD1
CSVEGTGGSYEQYF
TGCAGCGTTGAGGGGACAGGGGGCTCCTACGAGCAGTACTTC
>-|TRBV29-1|TRBJ1-1|-
CSVRGANTEAFF
TGCAGCGTTCGGGGGGCGAACACTGAAGCTTTCTTT
>once|TRBV18|TRBJ2-5|-
CASSPAGPEQETQYF
TGTGCCAGCTCACCGGCCGGACCGGAACAAGAGACCCAGTACTTC
>-|TRBV10-3|TRBJ2-2|-
CAISEVSTTNTGELFF
TGTGCCATCAGTGAGGTTTCCACCACGAACACCGGGGAGCTGTTTTTT
>-|TRBV9|TRBJ2-1|TRBD1
CASSAGQGDEQFF
TGTGCCAGCAGCGCTGGACAGGGGGACGAGCAGTTCTTC
>few|TRBV19|TRBJ1-1|-
CASSIGDQGTEAFF
TGTGCCAGTAGTATCGGGGATCAGGGTACTGAAGCTTTCTTT
>-|TRBV14|TRBJ1-1|-
CASSQEGARREAFF
TGTGCCAGCAGCCAAGAAGGGGCTAGGAGGGAAGCTTTCTTT
>-|TRBV4-1|TRBJ2-7|TRBD2
CASSPGLAGGGDYEQYF
TGCGCCAGCAGCCCGGGACTAGCGGGAGGAGGGGACTACGAGCAGTACTTC
>-|TRBV7-2|TRBJ2-3|TRBD2
CASSATLPSGGMQYF
TGTGCCAGCAGCGCTACCCTGCCTAGCGGGGGGATGCAGTATTTT
>once|TRBV7-9|TRBJ1-2|TRBD1
CASSFPWTGGEGYGYTF
TGTGCCAGCAGCTTCCCCTGGACAGGGGGCGAAGGCTATGGCTACACCTTC
>-|TRBV5-4|TRBJ2-5|-
CASSFQQANKGTQYF
TGTGCCAGCAGCTTTCAACAGGCAAACAAGGGGACCCAGTACTTC
>-|TRBV28|TRBJ2-1|TRBD2
CASSPLAGSSYNEQFF
TGTGCCAGCAGTCCTCTAGCGGGCAGCTCCTACAATGAGCAGTTCTTC
>-|TRBV7-9|TRBJ2-3|-
CASSFKISANGPDTQYF
TGTGCCAGCAGCTTTAAGATAAGCGCTAATGGGCCAGATACGCAGTATTTT
>-|TRBV2|TRBJ1-1|-
CASSASVAGGTEAFF
TGTGCCAGCAGTGCTTCAGTGGCCGGGGGGACTGAAGCTTTCTTT
>-|TRBV6-5|TRBJ2-7|TRBD2
CASSYSAGGTYEQYF
TGTGCCAGCAGTTACTCAGCGGGGGGGACCTACGAGCAGTACTTC
>-|TRBV11-2|TRBJ2-5|-
CASSVPLDYSDGAQYF
TGTGCCAGCAGCGTACCCTTGGACTACTCCGACGGGGCCCAGTACTTC
>-|TRBV6-6|TRBJ2-7|TRBD1
CATTSGTGRTSYEQYF
TGTGCCACTACTTCCGGGACAGGGCGGACTTCCTACGAGCAGTACTTC
>-|TRBV7-9|TRBJ2-7|-
CASSLGTWSYEQYF
TGTGCCAGCAGCTTGGGGACTTGGAGCTACGAGCAGTACTTC
>once|TRBV6-5|TRBJ1-1|TRBD1
CASSSGTANGEAFF
TGTGCCAGCAGTTCCGGGACAGCGAATGGTGAAGCTTTCTTT
>-|TRBV10-3|TRBJ1-2|-
CAISEGGTYGYTF
TGTGCCATCAGTGAGGGGGGGACCTATGGCTACACCTTC
>-|TRBV21-1|TRBJ1-1|-
CASSKVGRVPEAFF
TGTGCCAGCAGCAAGGTGGGTCGGGTCCCTGAAGCTTTCTTT
>-|TRBV19|TRBJ2-7|-
CASSMRGAGSYEQYF
TGTGCCAGTAGTATGCGCGGTGCCGGATCCTACGAGCAGTACTTC
>-|TRBV29-1|TRBJ2-3|TRBD2
CSVEDSGSTDTQYF
TGCAGCGTTGAAGATAGCGGGAGCACAGATACGCAGTATTTT